A single sample is the source of the 19 T cell receptor beta chains below, sequenced in a study of shared clonotypes between healthy human individuals. Assay used: immunoSEQ multiplex PCR; TCRdb lists only in-frame clones, some missing. Among over a million clones, 60% to 80% were seen once, and the ten largest hold around 1.4%. Sequenced input: memory CD4+ T cells sorted from blood. Subset defined: CD45RA-negative fraction. These receptors all stem from a man younger than 35 in good health.

The genes are TRBV11-3 and TRBJ2-2; no clear D gene. Trimming cost V 2 bases and J 2 bases, with 12 bases left between them. The CDR3 runs 16 residues. Germline V CDR1 and CDR2: SGHNT, YENEEA. Written as DNA, the CDR3 is TGTGCCAGCAGCTTAACGGTTTGGGGAAACACCGGGGAGCTGTTTTTT. Amino acid sequence: CASSLTVWGNTGELFF.

This CDR3 reads CASSSTQTSYGYTF. The CDR3 region has the DNA TGTGCCAGCAGTTCGACCCAAACCAGCTATGGCTACACCTTC. The gene calls are TRBV28 and TRBJ1-2; D gene unclear. The CDR3 has 14 amino acids. CDR1 and CDR2 from the germline V gene are MDHEN and SYDVKM. V gave up 4 bases and J gave up 4 bases, with 13 bases separating them.

This chain connects TRBV5-1 to TRBJ2-1, with D possibly being TRBD2 (6 bases). The germline CDR1 and CDR2 sequences are SGHRS and YFSETQ. The V end lost 4 bases, the J end lost 0 bases, and 14 bases lay between the germline ends. This CDR3 comprises 16 residues. CDR3 in amino acids: CASSRGTEASYNEQFF. The CDR3 DNA reads as TGCGCCAGCAGCCGGGGGACGGAAGCCTCCTACAATGAGCAGTTCTTC. The variable domain in full, completed from reference TRBV5-1 and TRBJ2-1, reads KAGVTQTPRYLIKTRGQQVTLSCSPISGHRSVSWYQQTPGQGLQFLFEYFSETQRNKGNFPGRFSGRQFSNSRSEMNVSTLELGDSALYLCASSRGTEASYNEQFFGPGTRLTVL.

In the case of this clone: A read error may be the cause here, since a much bigger clone is one base away. V usage is TRBV7-2 and J usage is TRBJ1-2; no reliable D call. CDR3 size: 12 residues. With 5 bases removed from V and 3 bases from J, the gap between germline ends came to 7 bases. Germline V lookup: CDR1 SGHTA, CDR2 FQGNSA. CDR3 loop: CASSEDDYGYTF. CDR3 nucleotides: TGTGCCAGCAGCGAGGACGACTATGGCTACACCTTC.

This clone was recorded only once. The rearrangement uses TRBV11-1 and TRBJ2-5; 10 bases line up with TRBD2. Trimming removed 5 bases from V and 4 bases from J; junction bases left unmatched: 7. CDR3 length: 15 amino acids. Germline CDR1 and CDR2: SGHAT and FQDESV (reference sequence). The CDR3 spells CASSKQRGGGETQYF. Written as DNA, the CDR3 is TGTGCCAGCAGCAAGCAGCGGGGGGGCGGAGAGACCCAGTACTTC.

The rearrangement uses TRBV7-9 and TRBJ1-6; possibly TRBD1 for D (6 bases). The CDR3 has 18 residues. Per the germline V gene, CDR1 is SEHNR and CDR2 is FQNEAQ (reference sequence). Trimming removed 1 base from V and 0 bases from J, with 13 bases in between. CDR3 coding DNA: TGTGCCAGCAGCTTAGTTGGACAGTTAAGCTCCTATAATTCACCCCTCCACTTT. Protein: CASSLVGQLSSYNSPLHF.

The chain uses TRBV5-1 and TRBJ2-7, with 7 bases identical to TRBD2. The V segment lost 3 bases and the J segment 4 bases; nucleotides outside the gene matches: 10. The CDR3 runs 15 residues. Per the germline V gene, CDR1 is SGHRS and CDR2 is YFSETQ. The CDR3 region has the DNA TGCGCCAGCAGCTCCGCTTTGGGGACTACTTACGAGCAGTACTTC. Translated, it gives CASSSALGTTYEQYF.

The rearrangement uses TRBV4-2 and TRBJ1-6; D unclear. Germline V CDR1 and CDR2: LGHNA, YNFKEQ. CDR3 length equals 12 residues. With 4 bases removed from V and 7 bases from J, the gap between germline ends came to 5 bases. The CDR3 sequence: CASSLSNSPLHF. CDR3 DNA: TGTGCCAGCAGCCTTTCCAATTCACCCCTCCACTTT.

The V and J genes are TRBV4-1 and TRBJ1-6; D is possibly TRBD1 (6 bases). Trimming shortened V by 0 bases and J by 9 bases, and 18 bases separated the two germline ends. This CDR3 is built from 17 residues. Germline-derived CDR1 and CDR2 are MGHRA and YSYEKL. CDR3 DNA: TGCGCCAGCAGCCAAGATAAGAGGGTACAGGGAATTTCACCCCTCCACTTT. Translating it yields CASSQDKRVQGISPLHF.

In its sample, this clone was seen a few times. The rearrangement joins TRBV2 to TRBJ1-5; no firm D call. The V gene's germline CDR1 is SNHLY and CDR2 FYNNEI. The CDR3 totals 13 residues. With 1 base removed from V and 4 bases from J, the gap between germline ends came to 5 bases. The CDR3 loop reads CASSEEVNQPQHF. CDR3 coding DNA: TGTGCCAGCAGTGAAGAGGTGAATCAGCCCCAGCATTTT.

This chain joins TRBV28 and TRBJ2-1, with TRBD2 identical over 9 bases. Per the germline V gene, CDR1 is MDHEN and CDR2 is SYDVKM. The CDR3 covers 15 residues. After removal of 4 bases from V and 7 bases from J, the junction contained 8 bases not matched to a gene. CDR3 loop: CASSSSGTSRNEQFF. Written as DNA, the CDR3 is TGTGCCAGCAGTTCCTCTGGGACTAGCCGTAATGAGCAGTTCTTC.

CDR3 in DNA: TGTGCCAGTAGACAGACAGGGAACGATCAGCCCCAGCATTTT. The encoded protein is CASRQTGNDQPQHF. This rearrangement joins TRBV19 to TRBJ1-5; 7 nucleotides line up with TRBD1. V shed 6 bases, J shed 5 bases, and the junction held 7 bases outside the gene matches. CDR3 length equals 14 residues. The germline CDR1 and CDR2 sequences are LNHDA and SQIVND (reference sequence).

V gene TRBV6-1 combines with J gene TRBJ2-3; the D is unclear. The CDR3 covers 11 residues. V lost 6 bases and J lost 9, with 10 bases in between. Germline V gene sequence: CDR1 MNHNS, CDR2 SASEGT. The CDR3 is CASRVLTTQYF. CDR3 DNA: TGTGCCAGCAGGGTGCTAACGACGCAGTATTTT.

This clone was observed a few times. V usage is TRBV4-1 and J usage is TRBJ2-7; D unclear. Germline V lookup: CDR1 MGHRA, CDR2 YSYEKL. Trimming left V 0 bases short and J 2 bases short, with 8 bases between. The CDR3 runs to 14 residues. The DNA for the CDR3 is TGCGCCAGCAGCCAAGACCGACTGGCCTACGAGCAGTACTTC. Its translation: CASSQDRLAYEQYF.

This chain connects TRBV11-1 to TRBJ1-2, with TRBD1 matching 7 bases. With V trimmed by 5 bases and J by 4 bases, 1 base remained unmatched. The CDR3 is 12 amino acids. CDR1 is SGHAT and CDR2 is FQDESV in the germline V gene (reference sequence). The CDR3 coding sequence is TGTGCCAGCAGCCCAGGGGGCTATGGCTACACCTTC. Its translation: CASSPGGYGYTF.

The V and J genes are TRBV11-1 and TRBJ1-4; D unclear. Germline V lookup: CDR1 SGHAT, CDR2 FQDESV (reference sequence). This CDR3 comprises 18 residues. Trimming took 5 bases from V and 0 from J, leaving 19 bases between them. The CDR3 sequence is CASSAQDLQFATNEKLFF. CDR3 nucleotide sequence: TGTGCCAGCAGCGCCCAAGATTTACAATTTGCAACTAATGAAAAACTGTTTTTT. The full variable domain, its missing parts supplied by reference TRBV11-1 and TRBJ1-4, is EAEVAQSPRYKITEKSQAVAFWCDPISGHATLYWYRQILGQGPELLVQFQDESVVDDSQLPKDRFSAERLKGVDSTLKIQPAELGDSAMYLCASSAQDLQFATNEKLFFGSGTQLSVL.

V is TRBV6-1 and J is TRBJ2-1; 7 nucleotides line up with TRBD2. The CDR3 has 15 residues. Germline loops: CDR1 MNHNS, CDR2 SASEGT. With V trimmed by 8 bases and J by 3 bases, 10 bases remained unmatched. The CDR3 here is CASSDGLDSYNEQFF. CDR3 DNA: TGTGCCAGCTCCGATGGACTAGATAGCTACAATGAGCAGTTCTTC.

This rearrangement joins TRBV9 to TRBJ2-5, with TRBD2 matching 8 bases. In germline, CDR1 is SGDLS, CDR2 YYNGEE. With V trimmed by 0 bases and J by 0 bases, 7 bases remained unmatched. This CDR3 has 17 amino acids. CDR3 region: CASSVEASGGYQETQYF. CDR3 nucleotide sequence: TGTGCCAGCAGCGTAGAAGCCAGCGGGGGATACCAAGAGACCCAGTACTTC.

The CDR3 DNA reads TGTGCCAGCAGCAAAGAATACGAGCGGGGGAGTCAAGAGACCCAGTACTTC. It encodes CASSKEYERGSQETQYF. The chain has TRBV21-1 and TRBJ2-5; TRBD2, the table's D call, was not compared with the DNA. TRBV21-1 is recorded as a pseudogene. The CDR3 runs 17 residues.